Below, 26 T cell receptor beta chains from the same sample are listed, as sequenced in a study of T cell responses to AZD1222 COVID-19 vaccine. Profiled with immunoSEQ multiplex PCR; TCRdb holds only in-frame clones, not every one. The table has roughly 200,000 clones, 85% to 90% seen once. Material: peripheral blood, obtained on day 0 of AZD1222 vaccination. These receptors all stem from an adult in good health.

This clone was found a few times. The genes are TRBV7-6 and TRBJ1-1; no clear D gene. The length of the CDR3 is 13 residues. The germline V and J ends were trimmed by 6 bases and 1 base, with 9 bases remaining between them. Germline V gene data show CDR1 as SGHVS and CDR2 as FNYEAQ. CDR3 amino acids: CASRTRENTEAFF. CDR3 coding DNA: TGTGCCAGCAGAACCCGGGAGAACACTGAAGCTTTCTTT.

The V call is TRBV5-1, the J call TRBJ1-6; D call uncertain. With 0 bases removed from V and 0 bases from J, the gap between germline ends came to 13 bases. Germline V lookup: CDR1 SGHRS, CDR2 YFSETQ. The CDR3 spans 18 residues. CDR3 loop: CASSLDGRRSSYNSPLHF. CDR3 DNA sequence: TGCGCCAGCAGCTTGGACGGACGGAGAAGCTCCTATAATTCACCCCTCCACTTT.

The chain's CDR3 is CSASVSGGEYNEQFF. CDR3 coding DNA: TGCAGTGCTAGTGTTAGCGGGGGGGAGTACAATGAGCAGTTCTTC. V usage is TRBV20-1 and J usage is TRBJ2-1; the match to TRBD2 covers 11 bases. J lost 4 bases, V lost 3 bases, and 5 bases had no gene match. CDR1 and CDR2 (germline): DFQATT, SNEGSKA (reference sequence). This CDR3 region has 15 residues.

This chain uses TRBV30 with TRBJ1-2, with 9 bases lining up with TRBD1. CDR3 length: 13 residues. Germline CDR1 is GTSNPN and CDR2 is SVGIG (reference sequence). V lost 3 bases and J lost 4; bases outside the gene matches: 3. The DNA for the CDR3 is TGTGCCTGGAGCGGGACAGGGACCTATGGCTACACCTTC. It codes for CAWSGTGTYGYTF.

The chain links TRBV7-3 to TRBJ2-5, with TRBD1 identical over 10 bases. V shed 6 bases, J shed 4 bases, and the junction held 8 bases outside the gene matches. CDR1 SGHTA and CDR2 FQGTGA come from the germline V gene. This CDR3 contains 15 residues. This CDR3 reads CASSLPGQGSETQYF. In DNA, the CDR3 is TGTGCCAGCAGTCTCCCGGGACAGGGGTCAGAGACCCAGTACTTC. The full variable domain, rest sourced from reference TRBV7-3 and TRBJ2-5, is GAGVSQTPSNKVTEKGKYVELRCDPISGHTALYWYRQSLGQGPEFLIYFQGTGAADDSGLPNDRFFAVRPEGSVSTLKIQRTERGDSAVYLCASSLPGQGSETQYFGPGTRLLVL.

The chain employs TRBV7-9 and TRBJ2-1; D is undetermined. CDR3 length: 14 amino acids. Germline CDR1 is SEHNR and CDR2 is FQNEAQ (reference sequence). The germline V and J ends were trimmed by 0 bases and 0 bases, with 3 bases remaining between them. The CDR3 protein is CASSLASSYNEQFF. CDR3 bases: TGTGCCAGCAGCTTAGCGAGCTCCTACAATGAGCAGTTCTTC.

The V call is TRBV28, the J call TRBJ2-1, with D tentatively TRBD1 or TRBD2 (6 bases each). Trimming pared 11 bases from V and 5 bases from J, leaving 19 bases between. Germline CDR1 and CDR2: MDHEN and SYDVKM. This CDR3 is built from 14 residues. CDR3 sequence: CACPGAGYHNEQFF. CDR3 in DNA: TGTGCCTGCCCGGGGGCGGGTTACCACAATGAGCAGTTCTTC.

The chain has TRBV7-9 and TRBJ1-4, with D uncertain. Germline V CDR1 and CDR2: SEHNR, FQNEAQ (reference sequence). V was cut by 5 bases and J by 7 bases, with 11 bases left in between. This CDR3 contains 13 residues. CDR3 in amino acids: CASSTSGVEKLFF. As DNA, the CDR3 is TGTGCCAGCAGCACCTCCGGGGTTGAAAAACTGTTTTTT. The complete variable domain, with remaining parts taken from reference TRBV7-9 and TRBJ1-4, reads DTGVSQNPRHKITKRGQNVTFRCDPISEHNRLYWYRQTLGQGPEFLTYFQNEAQLEKSRLLSDRFSAERPKGSFSTLEIQRTEQGDSAMYLCASSTSGVEKLFFGSGTQLSVL.

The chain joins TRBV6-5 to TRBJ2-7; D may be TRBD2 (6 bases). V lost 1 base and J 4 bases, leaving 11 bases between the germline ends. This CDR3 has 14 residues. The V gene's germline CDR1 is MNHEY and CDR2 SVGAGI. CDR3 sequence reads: CASSYYPSGYEQYF. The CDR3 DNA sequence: TGTGCCAGCAGTTACTACCCCAGCGGGTACGAGCAGTACTTC.

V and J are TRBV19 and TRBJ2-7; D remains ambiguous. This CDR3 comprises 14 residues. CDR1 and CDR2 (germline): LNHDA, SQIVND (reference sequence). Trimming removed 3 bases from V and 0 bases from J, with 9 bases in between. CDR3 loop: CASSIRQSSYEQYF. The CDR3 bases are TGTGCCAGTAGTATTAGGCAGAGCTCCTACGAGCAGTACTTC. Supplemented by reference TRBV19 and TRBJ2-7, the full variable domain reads DGGITQSPKYLFRKEGQNVTLSCEQNLNHDAMYWYRQDPGQGLRLIYYSQIVNDFQKGDIAEGYSVSREKKESFPLTVTSAQKNPTAFYLCASSIRQSSYEQYFGPGTRLTVT.

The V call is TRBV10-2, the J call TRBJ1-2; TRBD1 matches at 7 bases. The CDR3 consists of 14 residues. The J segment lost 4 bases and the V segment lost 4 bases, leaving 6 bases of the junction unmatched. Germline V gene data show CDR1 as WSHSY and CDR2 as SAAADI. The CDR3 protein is CASSAGTAFYGYTF. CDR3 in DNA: TGCGCCAGCAGTGCCGGGACAGCCTTCTATGGCTACACCTTC.

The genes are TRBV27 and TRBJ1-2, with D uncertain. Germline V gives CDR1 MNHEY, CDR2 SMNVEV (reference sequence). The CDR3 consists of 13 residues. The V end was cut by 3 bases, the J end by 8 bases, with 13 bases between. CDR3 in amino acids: CASSFGVRWGYTF. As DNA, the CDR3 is TGTGCCAGCAGTTTCGGGGTTCGGTGGGGCTACACCTTC.

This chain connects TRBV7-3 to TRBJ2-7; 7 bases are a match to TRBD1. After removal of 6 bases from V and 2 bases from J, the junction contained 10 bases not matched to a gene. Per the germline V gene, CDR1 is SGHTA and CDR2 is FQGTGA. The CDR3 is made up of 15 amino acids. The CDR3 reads CASRSGTESPYEQYF. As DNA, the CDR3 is TGTGCCAGCAGATCCGGGACAGAGTCTCCCTACGAGCAGTACTTC.

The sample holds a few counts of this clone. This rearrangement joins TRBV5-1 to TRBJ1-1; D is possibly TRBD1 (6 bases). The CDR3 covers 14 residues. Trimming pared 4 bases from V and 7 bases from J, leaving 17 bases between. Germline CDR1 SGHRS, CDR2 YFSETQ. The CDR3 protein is CASSLAGTPGEAFF. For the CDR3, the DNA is TGCGCCAGCAGCCTCGCCGGGACACCGGGTGAAGCTTTCTTT.

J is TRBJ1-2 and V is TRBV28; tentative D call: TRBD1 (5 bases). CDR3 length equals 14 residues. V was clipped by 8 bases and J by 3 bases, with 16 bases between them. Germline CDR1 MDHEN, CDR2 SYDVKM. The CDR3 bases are TGTGCCAGCCATGAATCAGGGACCTACTATGGCTACACCTTC. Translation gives CASHESGTYYGYTF.

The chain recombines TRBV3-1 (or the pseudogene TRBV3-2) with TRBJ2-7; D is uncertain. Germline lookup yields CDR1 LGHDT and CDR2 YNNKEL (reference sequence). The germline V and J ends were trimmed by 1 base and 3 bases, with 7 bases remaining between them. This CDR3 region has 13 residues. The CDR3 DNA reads TGTGCCAGCAGCCAAGGTATGTACTACGAGCAGTACTTC. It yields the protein CASSQGMYYEQYF.

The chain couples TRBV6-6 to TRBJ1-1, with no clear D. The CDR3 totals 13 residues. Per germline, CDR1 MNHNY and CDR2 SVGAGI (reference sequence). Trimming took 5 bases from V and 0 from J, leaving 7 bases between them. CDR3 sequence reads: CASSNTMNTEAFF. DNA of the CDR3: TGTGCCAGCAGTAACACTATGAACACTGAAGCTTTCTTT.

CDR3 nucleotides: TGTGCCAGCAGGCGGCAGGGTCTCAGCTCCTATAATTCACCCCTCCACTTT. Amino acids: CASRRQGLSSYNSPLHF. The chain has TRBV11-2 and TRBJ1-6; D perhaps matches TRBD1 (5 bases). Per germline, CDR1 SGHAT and CDR2 FQNNGV. The V end lost 6 bases, the J end lost 0 bases, and 15 bases lay between the germline ends. The CDR3 loop spans 17 amino acids. Full variable domain (rest looked up from reference TRBV11-2 and TRBJ1-6): EAGVAQSPRYKIIEKRQSVAFWCNPISGHATLYWYQQILGQGPKLLIQFQNNGVVDDSQLPKDRFSAERLKGVDSTLKIQPAKLEDSAVYLCASRRQGLSSYNSPLHFGNGTRLTVT.

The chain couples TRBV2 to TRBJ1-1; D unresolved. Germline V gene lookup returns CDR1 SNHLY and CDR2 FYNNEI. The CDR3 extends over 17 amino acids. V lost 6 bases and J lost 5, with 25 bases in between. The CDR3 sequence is CASRRANTRVGETEAFF. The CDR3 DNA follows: TGTGCCAGCAGACGAGCCAACACTCGGGTGGGCGAGACTGAAGCTTTCTTT.

The CDR3 DNA reads TGTGCCTGGAGACCCGGGACAGGGAGGTACGAGCAGTACTTC. Translating gives CAWRPGTGRYEQYF. V is TRBV30 and J is TRBJ2-7; 9 nucleotides agree with TRBD1. Germline CDR1 GTSNPN, CDR2 SVGIG (reference sequence). The CDR3 is made up of 14 amino acids. After removal of 3 bases from V and 4 bases from J, the junction contained 7 bases not matched to a gene.

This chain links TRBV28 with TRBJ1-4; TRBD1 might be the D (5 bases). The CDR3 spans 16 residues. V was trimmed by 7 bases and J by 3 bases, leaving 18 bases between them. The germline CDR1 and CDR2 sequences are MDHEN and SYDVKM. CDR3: CASTLGGGGANEKLFF. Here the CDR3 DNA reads TGTGCCAGCACCCTTGGGGGGGGTGGAGCTAATGAAAAACTGTTTTTT.

CDR3 sequence: CASSADSNQPQHF. CDR3 in DNA: TGTGCCAGCAGCGCGGATAGCAATCAGCCCCAGCATTTT. The V call is TRBV6-5, the J call TRBJ1-5; D is ambiguous. The V end lost 6 bases, the J end lost 0 bases, and 6 bases lay between the germline ends. Germline loops: CDR1 MNHEY, CDR2 SVGAGI. The CDR3 consists of 13 residues.

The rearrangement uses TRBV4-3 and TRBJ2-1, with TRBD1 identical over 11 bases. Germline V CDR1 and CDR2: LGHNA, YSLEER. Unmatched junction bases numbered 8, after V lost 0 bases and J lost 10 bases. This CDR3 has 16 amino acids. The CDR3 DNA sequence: TGCGCCAGCAGCCAAGACTGGGACAGGGGGTGGGAGGAGCAGTTCTTC. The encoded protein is CASSQDWDRGWEEQFF.

The CDR3 DNA sequence: TGCGCCAGCAGCTCGGACAGGGGTGGGGCCAACGTCCTGACTTTC. Translated, it gives CASSSDRGGANVLTF. This chain uses TRBV5-1 with TRBJ2-6, with TRBD1 matching over 9 bases. Losses at the gene ends were 3 bases for V and 3 bases for J; bases not matched to a gene: 1. Germline V lookup: CDR1 SGHRS, CDR2 YFSETQ. CDR3 size: 15 residues.

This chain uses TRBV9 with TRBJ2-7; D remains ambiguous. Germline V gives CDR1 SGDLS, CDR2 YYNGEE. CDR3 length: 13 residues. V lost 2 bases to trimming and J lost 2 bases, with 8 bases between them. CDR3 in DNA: TGTGCCAGCAGCGTCGACGGCCCCTACGAGCAGTACTTC. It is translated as CASSVDGPYEQYF.

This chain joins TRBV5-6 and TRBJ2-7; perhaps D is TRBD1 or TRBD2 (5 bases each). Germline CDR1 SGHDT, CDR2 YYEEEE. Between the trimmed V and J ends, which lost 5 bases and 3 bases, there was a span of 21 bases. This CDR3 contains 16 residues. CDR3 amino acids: CASSSFYGARRYEQYF. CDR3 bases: TGTGCCAGCAGTTCCTTCTACGGGGCGCGTCGCTACGAGCAGTACTTC.